This T cell receptor (beta chain) was sequenced for a study of neurological immune-mediated disorders. Each CDR3 protein gets one entry after TCRdb re-called the 5' RACE reads with MiXCR. The sample includes tens of thousands of distinct CDR3 sequences, 3.6% of them seen just once. Points from the study as a whole: One related-CDR3 cluster, which may be a signature, held the repertoires of 18 of 34 multiple sclerosis patients after phylogenetic grouping.

Unsorted libraries came from 2 million PBMCs stored at -80 °C. Germline CDR1 and CDR2: SGHKS and YYEKEE (reference sequence). This CDR3 is built from 13 residues. V lost 2 bases and J 0 bases, leaving 6 bases between the germline ends. This clonotype was seen at least ten times. What it binds is unknown. Input material: PBMCs. The origin of this receptor is a man younger than 40 with multiple sclerosis. The J gene is TRBJ2-7, the V gene TRBV5-5; D is ambiguous. CDR3: CASSFPSSYEQYF. CDR3 sequence (DNA): TGTGCCAGCAGCTTTCCCAGCTCCTACGAGCAGTACTTC.